A selection of T cell receptor beta chains follows, all from one sample in a study of blood T cell repertoires in COVID-19. Repertoires were generated with immunoSEQ multiplex PCR, while TCRdb's copy carries only in-frame clones and drops some. This sample has 95,000 to 150,000 clones, with over 75% found just once. Source material: peripheral blood. The receptors were gathered from a woman in her sixties or seventies with acute or convalescent COVID-19. Both conserved end residues are part of each CDR3. The D gene is left open where the match is weak. Where a row states a size, it is once, few, many or the class of an expanded clone; other rows omit it.

cdr3_nt cdr3_aa j_call clone_size v_call d_call
TGTGCCAGCAGCGCCCGACAGGGGGATTATGAAGCTTTCTTT CASSARQGDYEAFF TRBJ1-1 NA TRBV11-3 TRBD1
TGCGCCAGCAGCCCGACAGGGACTAGTGGGATCACAGATACGCAGTATTTT CASSPTGTSGITDTQYF TRBJ2-3 NA TRBV4-1 NA
TGTGCCAGCAGTCTACAGGGGGGAACTAATGAAAAACTGTTTTTT CASSLQGGTNEKLFF TRBJ1-4 NA TRBV2 TRBD1
TGTGCCAGCAGCCGTGATCCCCGGGAGACCCAGTACTTC CASSRDPRETQYF TRBJ2-5 NA TRBV7-2 NA
TGTGCCAGCAGTTACGACCAGGGCTACGAGCAGTACTTC CASSYDQGYEQYF TRBJ2-7 NA TRBV6-5 NA
TGTGCCATCAGTAAAAACACAGGGGGGAACACTGAGGCTTTCTTT CAISKNTGGNTEAFF TRBJ1-1 NA TRBV10-3 TRBD1
TGTGCCAGCAGCCCCCCCTCAGGGACTTCCTACGAGCAGTACTTC CASSPPSGTSYEQYF TRBJ2-7 NA TRBV7-2 NA
TGTGCCAGCAGCCAAGGGACAGTCACCGGGGAGCTGTTTTTT CASSQGTVTGELFF TRBJ2-2 NA TRBV3-1/TRBV3-2 NA
TGTGCCAGCAGCCCGGGACAGTGGAGGTCCTACAATGAGCAGTTCTTC CASSPGQWRSYNEQFF TRBJ2-1 NA TRBV7-2 TRBD1
TGTGCCAGCAGGTTTCTCGGACATGCCGTCACTGAAGCTTTCTTT CASRFLGHAVTEAFF TRBJ1-1 NA TRBV9 NA
TGTGCCAGCAGCCCGACAGGGTCGAATACGAACACCGGGGAGCTGTTTTTT CASSPTGSNTNTGELFF TRBJ2-2 few TRBV5-6 TRBD1
TGTGCCAGCAGGACTAGCGGGCTGCGCACAGATACGCAGTATTTT CASRTSGLRTDTQYF TRBJ2-3 NA TRBV3-1/TRBV3-2 TRBD2
TGCGCCAGCAGCCAAGAAGAGGGCTACGAGCAGTACTTC CASSQEEGYEQYF TRBJ2-7 few TRBV4-1 NA
TGTGCCAGCTCACCACCGCAGGGGCGCAGAGATACGCAGTATTTT CASSPPQGRRDTQYF TRBJ2-3 NA TRBV18 NA
TGTGCCAGCAGCTCGACGACAGGGGCGACGTTCTTC CASSSTTGATFF TRBJ2-1 NA TRBV12-3/TRBV12-4 TRBD1
TGTGCCAGTAGTGTGAGCACCGGGACAGGAGTCGCGACCCAGTACTTC CASSVSTGTGVATQYF TRBJ2-5 NA TRBV19 TRBD1
TGTGCCAGCTCACAGGGGAGGGCAATGAACACTGAAGCTTTCTTT CASSQGRAMNTEAFF TRBJ1-1 NA TRBV18 NA
TGTGCCAGCAGCTTAGAGGGGTTAAGCACTGAAGCTTTCTTT CASSLEGLSTEAFF TRBJ1-1 NA TRBV7-9 NA
TGTGCCAGCTCACCAATGTTGCTGACAGGTGGAGCCGGGGAGCTGTTTTTT CASSPMLLTGGAGELFF TRBJ2-2 NA TRBV18 NA
TGTGCCAGCACCATCGGACTAGCGGGGAAGAACACCGGGGAGCTGTTTTTT CASTIGLAGKNTGELFF TRBJ2-2 few TRBV7-6 TRBD2
TGTGCCACTTCTAGCGGGGGACAAGAGACCCAGTACTTC CATSSGGQETQYF TRBJ2-5 NA TRBV24-1 TRBD2
TGTGCCAGCAGCCCCGGGGGAGGACACTCCTACGAGCAGTACTTC CASSPGGGHSYEQYF TRBJ2-7 once TRBV7-3 NA
TGTGCTAGTGGTCAGGTCGTTCCGAACACCGGGGAGCTGTTTTTT CASGQVVPNTGELFF TRBJ2-2 few TRBV12-5 NA
TGTGCCAGCAGTAAACGCGGGACAGACTACAATGAGCAGTTCTTC CASSKRGTDYNEQFF TRBJ2-1 NA TRBV6-2/TRBV6-3 NA
TGTGCCAGCAGCCAAGATATACAGGGGGCTGAAGCTTTCTTT CASSQDIQGAEAFF TRBJ1-1 NA TRBV3-1/TRBV3-2 TRBD1
TGTGCCATCAGTGAGCGACAGGGGGCGAACACCGGGGAGCTGTTTTTT CAISERQGANTGELFF TRBJ2-2 NA TRBV10-3 TRBD1
TGTGCCAGCAGCTCCCGACAGGAAGAGACCCAGTACTTC CASSSRQEETQYF TRBJ2-5 NA TRBV13 NA
TGTGCCTGCACGCAAGGGGTTATGAACACTGAAGCTTTCTTT CACTQGVMNTEAFF TRBJ1-1 NA TRBV30 NA
TGTGCCAGCAGCTTAGGGGTCTCGGCTAGCGGGGGCTACAATGAGCAGTTCTTC CASSLGVSASGGYNEQFF TRBJ2-1 NA TRBV11-2 TRBD2
TGTGCCAGCAGTTACCACAGGGGACCGAACACTGAAGCTTTCTTT CASSYHRGPNTEAFF TRBJ1-1 NA TRBV6-6 TRBD1
TGTGCCATCACTCAGGGGGATTCACCCCTCCACTTT CAITQGDSPLHF TRBJ1-6 once TRBV10-3 TRBD1
TGTGCCAGCAGCCACCCGGGGGAGAACACTGAAGCTTTCTTT CASSHPGENTEAFF TRBJ1-1 few TRBV3-1/TRBV3-2 NA
TGTGCCAGCAGCTGGACAGGGAGCACTGAAGCTTTCTTT CASSWTGSTEAFF TRBJ1-1 once TRBV7-2 TRBD1
TGTGCCAGCAGCTTAGGGTTCTTACACCAGGGAATTCAGTACTTC CASSLGFLHQGIQYF TRBJ2-4 NA TRBV11-2 NA
TGTGCCAGCAACCCCGAAAGGGGCTACGAGCAGTACTTC CASNPERGYEQYF TRBJ2-7 NA TRBV6-2/TRBV6-3 NA
TGTGCCAGCTCGCGTCGTGCGGCGGTGGACTCCTACGAGCAGTACTTC CASSRRAAVDSYEQYF TRBJ2-7 NA TRBV18 NA
TGTGCCAGCAGTCTATTCGGCGGGGGCCAGATGAACACTGAAGCTTTCTTT CASSLFGGGQMNTEAFF TRBJ1-1 NA TRBV6-6 NA